This T cell receptor (beta chain) was sequenced in a study of control samples from healthy donors and cancer patients. TCRdb's table, derived via immunoSEQ multiplex PCR, lists solely in-frame clones and lacks some. The data contain 100,000 to 150,000 clones, roughly 87% of them seen just once; the ten biggest clones take up around 2%. Material: blood. The receptor comes from a man aged 18 to 29 in good health.

The CDR3 region has the DNA TGTGCCAGCAGGGATCAGGGGAATAGAAATTCACCCCTCCACTTT. Protein sequence: CASRDQGNRNSPLHF. The genes are TRBV2 and TRBJ1-6; a possible D gene is TRBD1 (6 bases). Germline V gene lookup returns CDR1 SNHLY and CDR2 FYNNEI. CDR3 size: 15 residues. Trimming removed 6 bases from V and 7 bases from J, with 16 bases in between.